This TCR beta chain was captured in a study of OX40 agonist ivuxolimab in advanced cancers. Study information: Three patients showed partial responses: one hepatocellular carcinoma and two cutaneous melanoma cases.

In this sample, this clone turned up a few times. Assay: immunoSEQ multiplex PCR; the TCRdb copy retains only in-frame clones and omits some. The sample includes about 60,000 clones, approximately 87% of them seen just once. Germline CDR1 is LNHDA and CDR2 is SQIVND (reference sequence). With V trimmed by 4 bases and J by 9 bases, 14 bases remained unmatched. The CDR3 covers 15 residues. The origin of this receptor is an adult with an advanced solid tumor such as melanoma, head and neck, liver or kidney cancer. The V call is TRBV19, the J call TRBJ2-5; 7 bases map to TRBD2. This sample comprised CD4+ or CD8+ T cells sorted from blood, obtained in a trial of the OX40 agonist ivuxolimab. The CDR3 loop is CASSTGRGRGRAQYF. CDR3 DNA sequence: TGTGCCAGTAGTACGGGGAGGGGCCGGGGAAGGGCCCAGTACTTC.